The 19 T cell receptor beta chains presented below share a single source sample, sequenced in a study of beta chain features in type 1 diabetes. All of the isolated RNA was reverse transcribed, so expressed TCRB transcripts were sequenced. The data were produced by immunoSEQ multiplex PCR, yet TCRdb's version contains in-frame clones alone and is incomplete. The sample holds about 900,000 clones, roughly 17% seen once. Sequencing was done on a sample of naive CD4+ T cells from blood. Receptors were obtained from a woman aged 18 to 35 in good health.

A few counts support this clone. The rearrangement joins TRBV7-2 to TRBJ1-2; D is uncertain. The V end lost 1 base, the J end lost 4 bases, and 10 bases lay between the germline ends. Per the germline V gene, CDR1 is SGHTA and CDR2 is FQGNSA. This CDR3 contains 14 residues. CDR3 bases: TGTGCCAGCAGCTTAGGCCTCGGATCCTATGGCTACACCTTC. Protein: CASSLGLGSYGYTF.

The chain combines TRBV5-1 with TRBJ2-1, with a possible D match to TRBD1 (6 bases). CDR1 and CDR2 (germline): SGHRS, YFSETQ. This CDR3 region has 16 residues. V was pared by 0 bases and J by 13 bases, with 23 bases between. The CDR3 DNA follows: TGCGCCAGCAGCTTGGGCGGAAGCGGACAGCTCCGTGGTCAGTTCTTC. Its protein product is CASSLGGSGQLRGQFF.

This clone was counted a few times. This sequence joins TRBV10-3 and TRBJ2-1, with TRBD2 matching over 10 bases. The germline gives CDR1 ENHRY, CDR2 SYGVKD. This CDR3 is 15 amino acids long. After removal of 3 bases from V and 7 bases from J, the junction contained 6 bases not matched to a gene. The CDR3 nucleotides read TGTGCCATCAGTGACCGAGCGGGAGGGCAAAATGAGCAGTTCTTC. It yields the protein CAISDRAGGQNEQFF.

This clone has more than one count but fewer than ten. The chain combines TRBV4-3 with TRBJ2-1; D not certain. Germline V gene data show CDR1 as LGHNA and CDR2 as YSLEER. The V end lost 0 bases, the J end lost 6 bases, and 18 bases lay between the germline ends. The CDR3 contains 17 residues. This CDR3 reads CASSQEGWLQDPNEQFF. For the CDR3, the DNA is TGCGCCAGCAGCCAAGAAGGGTGGTTGCAGGATCCCAATGAGCAGTTCTTC.

Here the CDR3 reads CASSLVEAFF. In DNA, the CDR3 is TGTGCCAGCAGCTTGGTTGAAGCTTTCTTT. This chain connects TRBV7-9 to TRBJ1-1; D call uncertain. This CDR3 has 10 residues. Trimming removed 3 bases at V and 7 bases at J, with 3 bases between. Germline CDR1 and CDR2: SEHNR and FQNEAQ (reference sequence).

The chain recombines TRBV2 with TRBJ1-5; D gene ambiguous. The CDR3 length is 13 residues. Deletions cut 2 bases from V and 7 bases from J, with 9 bases between. Germline CDR1 and CDR2: SNHLY and FYNNEI. Written as DNA, the CDR3 is TGTGCCAGCAGTGAATCTGGCGGGCAGCCCCAGCATTTT. Translated, it gives CASSESGGQPQHF.

The chain is built from TRBV10-3 and TRBJ2-1; possible D gene TRBD2, 6 bases. This CDR3 has 13 amino acids. V lost 5 bases to trimming and J lost 5 bases, with 10 bases between them. Germline CDR1 reads ENHRY; CDR2 reads SYGVKD. CDR3 sequence: CAISPGLHNEQFF. DNA of the CDR3: TGTGCCATCAGTCCGGGACTGCACAATGAGCAGTTCTTC.

This clone was picked up a small number of times. This rearrangement joins TRBV15 to TRBJ2-2; D is undetermined. V dropped 8 bases and J dropped 2 bases, with 15 bases sitting between them. The germline CDR1 and CDR2 sequences are LNHNV and YYDKDF (reference sequence). The length of the CDR3 is 15 residues. CDR3 in DNA: TGTGCCACCCGCCGCCTAGGAACAAACACCGGGGAGCTGTTTTTT. Its protein is CATRRLGTNTGELFF.

This clone was seen more than once but under ten times. The chain is built from TRBV7-3 and TRBJ2-2; tentative D call: TRBD1 (6 bases). V lost 2 bases and J lost 4, with 11 bases in between. CDR1 and CDR2 from the germline V gene are SGHTA and FQGTGA. The CDR3 is 15 amino acids. For the CDR3, the DNA is TGTGCCAGCAGCTTATACGGACAGTCCACCGGGGAGCTGTTTTTT. Translating gives CASSLYGQSTGELFF. The whole variable domain, filled in from reference TRBV7-3 and TRBJ2-2, reads GAGVSQTPSNKVTEKGKYVELRCDPISGHTALYWYRQSLGQGPEFLIYFQGTGAADDSGLPNDRFFAVRPEGSVSTLKIQRTERGDSAVYLCASSLYGQSTGELFFGEGSRLTVL.

This clone was seen a few times. The V call is TRBV2, the J call TRBJ1-2, with D tentatively TRBD1 (6 bases). Germline V CDR1 and CDR2: SNHLY, FYNNEI. Trimming stripped 9 bases from V and 1 base from J, with 21 bases between. CDR3 size: 16 residues. This CDR3 is CASNSPQGISNYGYTF. CDR3 in DNA: TGTGCCAGTAATTCGCCTCAGGGGATAAGTAACTATGGCTACACCTTC.

The rearrangement links TRBV5-6 to TRBJ2-5; the D gene is possibly TRBD1 (5 bases). Germline loops: CDR1 SGHDT, CDR2 YYEEEE. This CDR3 spans 16 amino acids. V dropped 2 bases and J dropped 2 bases, with 16 bases sitting between them. The CDR3 region is CASSFYATVQQETQYF. The CDR3 region has the DNA TGTGCCAGCAGCTTCTATGCGACAGTCCAACAAGAGACCCAGTACTTC.

The J gene is TRBJ2-7, the V gene TRBV7-2; possibly TRBD2 for D (5 bases). Germline assignment: CDR1 SGHTA and CDR2 FQGNSA. The length of the CDR3 is 15 residues. V was shortened by 2 bases and J by 1 base, with 12 bases between the two germline ends. CDR3: CASSLLLEGSYEQYF. DNA for the CDR3: TGTGCCAGCAGCTTATTACTAGAAGGTTCCTACGAGCAGTACTTC. Drawing the rest from reference TRBV7-2 and TRBJ2-7, the complete variable domain is GAGVSQSPSNKVTEKGKDVELRCDPISGHTALYWYRQSLGQGLEFLIYFQGNSAPDKSGLPSDRFSAERTGGSVSTLTIQRTQQEDSAVYLCASSLLLEGSYEQYFGPGTRLTVT.

The chain combines TRBV25-1 with TRBJ2-7; D unclear. Trimming removed 8 bases at V and 3 bases at J, with 11 bases between. This CDR3 contains 12 residues. Germline V lookup: CDR1 MGHDK, CDR2 SYGVNS. This CDR3 is CASSPSGYEQYF. CDR3 DNA: TGTGCCAGCTCTCCTTCGGGCTACGAGCAGTACTTC.

This clone was found a few times. The rearrangement uses TRBV7-2 and TRBJ2-7; 7 bases line up with TRBD2. Germline CDR1 is SGHTA and CDR2 is FQGNSA. The CDR3 loop spans 16 amino acids. J gave up 1 base and V 0 bases, and 6 bases lay outside the gene matches. The CDR3 bases are TGTGCCAGCAGCTTAGCGGCGGGAGAGCCTTCCTACGAGCAGTACTTC. Its translation is CASSLAAGEPSYEQYF.

Concerning this clone: Distinct nucleotide sequences in the sample also encode this CDR3. The chain recombines TRBV6-1 with TRBJ2-1; 13 bases align to TRBD2. This CDR3 contains 15 residues. V shed 4 bases and J 5 bases; nucleotides not matched to a gene: 2. Germline assignment: CDR1 MNHNS and CDR2 SASEGT. Here the CDR3 reads CASSAGTSGNNEQFF. The CDR3 nucleotides read TGTGCCAGCAGTGCCGGGACTAGCGGGAACAATGAGCAGTTCTTC.

With regard to this clone: Other DNA variants within this sample encode the same CDR3. The genes are TRBV28 and TRBJ2-2; possible D gene TRBD2, 6 bases. V lost 5 bases to trimming and J lost 4 bases, with 11 bases between them. The CDR3 runs 14 residues. Looked up from germline, CDR1 is MDHEN and CDR2 is SYDVKM. In DNA form, the CDR3 reads TGTGCCAGCAGTCTGGGAGGTTCCACCGGGGAGCTGTTTTTT. It is translated as CASSLGGSTGELFF.

J is TRBJ2-1 and V is TRBV19; D possibly corresponds to TRBD1 (5 bases). V gave up 4 bases and J gave up 2 bases, with 12 bases separating them. The germline V gene encodes CDR1 LNHDA and CDR2 SQIVND (reference sequence). The CDR3 extends over 15 amino acids. The CDR3 region has the DNA TGTGCCAGTAGTACGTTCAGGGATACCTACAATGAGCAGTTCTTC. It specifies CASSTFRDTYNEQFF.

This chain uses TRBV11-2 with TRBJ2-1; 16 bases are a match to TRBD2. With V trimmed by 5 bases and J by 4 bases, 5 bases remained unmatched. The CDR3 contains 17 residues. The germline V gene has CDR1 SGHAT and CDR2 FQNNGV. CDR3 nucleotides: TGTGCCAGCAGCCTAGGGACTAGCGGGAGGGAATACAATGAGCAGTTCTTC. This gives the protein CASSLGTSGREYNEQFF.

The chain is built from TRBV7-2 and TRBJ1-5; D ambiguous. With 5 bases removed from V and 7 bases from J, the gap between germline ends came to 15 bases. Germline values: CDR1 SGHTA, CDR2 FQGNSA. The CDR3 runs to 14 residues. CDR3 amino acids: CASSLKALTQPQHF. The CDR3 DNA reads TGTGCCAGCAGCCTCAAGGCCCTTACCCAGCCCCAGCATTTT.